Listed below are T cell receptor beta chains from one sample, sequenced in a study of T cells after yellow fever vaccination. TCRdb independently ran MiXCR on the 5' RACE reads; one entry per CDR3 protein. Altogether around 350,000 distinct CDR3 sequences are present, 11% being singletons, with the ten largest covering 18%. The sample in question was PBMCs, obtained on the day of the first yellow fever vaccination. All receptors come from a man aged 18 to 30 who received the YFV17D yellow fever vaccine. The CDR3 runs from the conserved cysteine through the conserved F or W. D genes are given only for firm matches. Some rows have no size entry. The others give once, few or many, or a class for an expanded clone.

J gene,V gene,D gene,clone size,CDR3 protein,CDR3 DNA
TRBJ1-5,TRBV6-5,NA,few,CASSYGQGGGIEHF,TGTGCCAGCAGTTACGGGCAGGGTGGGGGTATAGAACATTTT
TRBJ1-5,TRBV12-3/TRBV12-4,TRBD1,few,CASSQGQGMGQPQHF,TGTGCCAGCAGTCAGGGACAGGGGATGGGTCAGCCCCAGCATTTT
TRBJ2-2,TRBV5-4,NA,NA,CASSPPVGSSGELFF,TGTGCCAGCAGCCCCCCTGTGGGGTCGTCCGGGGAGCTGTTTTTT
TRBJ1-1,TRBV27,NA,few,CASSLSAGTEAFF,TGTGCCAGCAGTTTATCCGCAGGGACTGAAGCTTTCTTT
TRBJ2-1,TRBV12-3/TRBV12-4,NA,NA,CASSLPVSGNEQFF,TGTGCCAGCAGTCTCCCCGTGAGCGGAAATGAGCAGTTCTTC
TRBJ2-5,TRBV29-1,NA,many,CSVQWGETQYF,TGCAGCGTCCAATGGGGGGAGACCCAGTACTTC
TRBJ1-5,TRBV7-2,NA,many,CASSLDDIQPQHF,TGTGCCAGCAGCTTAGACGATATCCAACCCCAGCATTTT
TRBJ2-1,TRBV6-1,NA,few,CASRGDNSYNEQFF,TGTGCCAGCAGAGGGGATAACTCCTACAATGAGCAGTTCTTC
TRBJ2-1,TRBV6-2/TRBV6-3,NA,few,CASSYSPESSYNEQFF,TGTGCCAGCAGTTACTCGCCGGAGAGCTCCTACAATGAGCAGTTCTTC
TRBJ2-3,TRBV5-1,TRBD2,few,CASRAGQDPTDTQYF,TGCGCCAGCAGAGCGGGGCAGGATCCCACAGATACGCAGTATTTT
TRBJ2-5,TRBV6-5,TRBD2,NA,CASSYGPGRRHGGETQYF,TGTGCCAGCAGTTACGGTCCGGGACGAAGGCACGGGGGGGAGACCCAGTACTTC
TRBJ2-1,TRBV5-1,TRBD1,NA,CASLQPGQGDNEQFF,TGCGCCAGCCTCCAACCGGGACAGGGGGACAATGAGCAGTTCTTC
TRBJ2-7,TRBV5-6,NA,few,CASTRSSYEQYF,TGTGCCAGCACGCGGAGCTCCTACGAGCAGTACTTC
TRBJ2-1,TRBV7-6,TRBD1,NA,CASSLGGTGLDEQFF,TGTGCCAGCAGCTTAGGGGGGACAGGGTTGGATGAGCAGTTCTTC
TRBJ2-1,TRBV9,NA,NA,CASSATGRSVGEQFF,TGTGCCAGCAGCGCCACAGGCCGGTCGGTCGGTGAGCAGTTCTTC
TRBJ2-1,TRBV6-2/TRBV6-3,TRBD2,few,CATRGGVYEQFF,TGTGCCACCCGGGGGGGTGTCTATGAGCAGTTCTTC
TRBJ2-6,TRBV9,TRBD2,few,CASSVAELAVYSGANVLTF,TGTGCCAGCAGCGTAGCCGAGCTAGCGGTTTATTCTGGGGCCAACGTCCTGACTTTC
TRBJ2-1,TRBV5-1,NA,NA,CASSLRDGAYNEQFF,TGCGCCAGCAGCTTACGGGACGGAGCCTACAATGAGCAGTTCTTC
TRBJ2-5,TRBV7-6,TRBD2,NA,CASSSGLAGVYQETQYF,TGTGCCAGCAGCTCGGGACTAGCGGGGGTCTACCAAGAGACCCAGTACTTC
TRBJ1-2,TRBV7-8,NA,NA,CASSVGTVYGYTF,TGTGCCAGCAGCGTCGGGACGGTCTATGGCTACACCTTC
TRBJ2-1,TRBV4-3,TRBD2,NA,CSSSQDPSGGAVHEQFF,TGCTCCAGCAGCCAAGATCCCTCGGGGGGGGCAGTCCATGAGCAGTTCTTC
TRBJ2-3,TRBV9,NA,few,CASSVGSGGGGHTDTQYF,TGTGCCAGCAGCGTAGGATCAGGCGGCGGGGGCCACACAGATACGCAGTATTTT
TRBJ2-5,TRBV7-3,NA,many,CASSPTGLQETQYF,TGTGCCAGCAGCCCCACGGGGTTACAAGAGACCCAGTACTTC
TRBJ2-5,TRBV7-8,NA,few,CASSFSWGETQYF,TGTGCCAGCAGCTTCTCCTGGGGGGAGACCCAGTACTTC
TRBJ2-3,TRBV12-3/TRBV12-4,NA,many,CASSLRTGPRSDTQYF,TGTGCCAGCAGTTTAAGGACGGGTCCCAGATCAGATACGCAGTATTTT
TRBJ1-5,TRBV7-9,NA,NA,CASSSTRRGLNQPQHF,TGTGCCAGCAGCTCTACCCGGCGCGGACTCAATCAGCCCCAGCATTTT
TRBJ2-7,TRBV20-1,NA,many,CSARVPDSPYEQYF,TGCAGTGCTAGAGTCCCGGATTCTCCTTACGAGCAGTACTTC
TRBJ1-2,TRBV5-4,NA,few,CASRPGGQEGKGYTF,TGTGCCAGCAGACCCGGCGGGCAGGAGGGAAAAGGCTACACCTTC
TRBJ2-2,TRBV11-1,TRBD2,NA,CASSRTSGGDTGELFF,TGTGCCAGCAGCCGGACTAGCGGGGGAGACACCGGGGAGCTGTTTTTT
TRBJ2-3,TRBV25-1,NA,few,CASSDPRAGDTQYF,TGTGCCAGCAGTGACCCCCGGGCAGGAGATACGCAGTATTTT
TRBJ2-1,TRBV12-5,TRBD1,NA,CASGLDRGHNEQFF,TGTGCTAGTGGTCTGGACAGGGGGCACAATGAGCAGTTCTTC
TRBJ1-6,TRBV7-3,NA,few,CASSLGPANSPLHF,TGTGCCAGCAGCTTGGGGCCGGCCAATTCACCCCTCCACTTT
TRBJ2-3,TRBV20-1,TRBD2,few,CSAKRDGTSGADTQYF,TGCAGTGCTAAAAGGGACGGGACTAGCGGGGCAGATACGCAGTATTTT
TRBJ2-1,TRBV7-2,TRBD2,NA,CASSPGLVAPEQFF,TGTGCCAGCAGCCCGGGACTAGTGGCCCCTGAGCAGTTCTTC
TRBJ2-2,TRBV9,TRBD2,few,CASSEPQGGSGENTGELFF,TGTGCCAGCAGCGAACCCCAGGGAGGTAGCGGGGAGAACACCGGGGAGCTGTTTTTT
TRBJ2-2,TRBV6-5,NA,few,CASSYSPPGRGGHTGELFF,TGTGCCAGCAGTTACTCGCCCCCAGGCAGGGGTGGACACACCGGGGAGCTGTTTTTT
TRBJ2-1,TRBV7-9,NA,NA,CASLGGSNEQFF,TGTGCCAGCTTGGGAGGCTCTAATGAGCAGTTCTTC
TRBJ1-1,TRBV12-3/TRBV12-4,NA,many,CASAYREGRANTEAFF,TGTGCCAGCGCCTACAGGGAAGGGCGTGCGAACACTGAAGCTTTCTTT
TRBJ2-1,TRBV5-1,NA,many,CASSGGSLFF,TGCGCCAGCAGCGGGGGCAGTCTGTTCTTC
TRBJ2-5,TRBV29-1,TRBD2,few,CSVDSGVQETQYF,TGCAGCGTTGACAGCGGGGTCCAAGAGACCCAGTACTTC
TRBJ1-1,TRBV28,TRBD1,NA,CASRGGQAGGTEAFF,TGTGCCAGTCGCGGGGGACAGGCTGGGGGCACTGAAGCTTTCTTT
TRBJ1-5,TRBV12-3/TRBV12-4,TRBD1,few,CASSRQGDYQPQHF,TGTGCCAGCAGTCGACAGGGAGACTATCAGCCCCAGCATTTT
TRBJ2-3,TRBV10-1,TRBD2,NA,CASSGAGGLKDTQYF,TGCGCCAGCAGTGGAGCGGGGGGGCTCAAAGATACGCAGTATTTT
TRBJ2-2,TRBV6-4,NA,many,CASSGQNTGELFF,TGTGCCAGCAGTGGACAGAACACCGGGGAGCTGTTTTTT
TRBJ2-2,TRBV7-3,NA,few,CASSPSAANTGELFF,TGTGCCAGCAGCCCCTCGGCAGCGAACACCGGGGAGCTGTTTTTT
TRBJ1-5,TRBV19,NA,many,CASSIDGAGGNQPQHF,TGTGCCAGTAGTATAGATGGGGCAGGAGGCAATCAGCCCCAGCATTTT
TRBJ1-1,TRBV7-9,TRBD1,NA,CASSPQGGIKAFF,TGTGCCAGCAGCCCGCAGGGGGGGATTAAAGCTTTCTTT
TRBJ1-5,TRBV4-2,NA,many,CASSQVANGIDQPQHF,TGTGCCAGCAGCCAAGTTGCTAACGGAATAGATCAGCCCCAGCATTTT
TRBJ1-1,TRBV5-1,TRBD1,NA,CASSFGGARGSATEAFF,TGCGCCAGCAGCTTTGGAGGGGCCAGGGGGTCGGCCACTGAAGCTTTCTTT
TRBJ2-1,TRBV14,NA,few,CASSLSTGYNEQFF,TGTGCCAGCAGCCTCTCGACTGGATACAATGAGCAGTTCTTC
TRBJ2-1,TRBV5-1,NA,many,CASSEDASYNEQFF,TGCGCCAGCAGCGAGGACGCCTCCTACAATGAGCAGTTCTTC
TRBJ2-4,TRBV4-2,TRBD1,NA,CASSQRRGTGVNIQYF,TGTGCCAGCAGCCAAAGGCGAGGGACAGGGGTAAACATTCAGTACTTC
TRBJ1-1,TRBV11-2,NA,NA,CASSLAWGTAEAFF,TGTGCCAGCAGCTTAGCGTGGGGAACGGCTGAAGCTTTCTTT
TRBJ1-5,TRBV15,NA,few,CATSRDRGPTQPQHF,TGTGCCACCAGCAGAGATCGGGGACCTACCCAGCCCCAGCATTTT
TRBJ2-5,TRBV5-1,NA,few,CASSVEGIETQYF,TGCGCCAGCAGTGTTGAGGGGATAGAGACCCAGTACTTC
TRBJ2-1,TRBV12-3/TRBV12-4,TRBD2,NA,CATTAGGREQFF,TGTGCCACCACAGCGGGGGGGCGTGAGCAGTTCTTC
TRBJ1-5,TRBV18,NA,NA,CASSPSAGGGNQPQHF,TGTGCCAGCTCACCCAGTGCTGGAGGTGGCAATCAGCCCCAGCATTTT
TRBJ1-1,TRBV3-1,TRBD1,few,CASSLKDRGNTEAFF,TGTGCCAGCAGCTTAAAGGACAGGGGGAACACTGAAGCTTTCTTT
TRBJ2-1,TRBV20-1,NA,NA,CSAERAIRSYNEQFF,TGCAGTGCTGAGCGGGCCATCCGCTCCTACAATGAGCAGTTCTTC